This T cell receptor beta chain was found in a study of cytomegalovirus exposure and HLA in healthy donors. Findings and caveats of the study: In a later analysis, HLA-associated TCR beta chains were more clonally expanded than equally common others. While the bulk of TCR sequences proved rare, some public TCRs turned up in many donors.

Germline CDR1 MDHEN, CDR2 SYDVKM. The V gene end was trimmed by 6 bases and the J gene end by 0 bases; junction bases not matched to a gene: 0. This CDR3 is 15 amino acids long. It was with 60 Vbeta and 13 Jbeta primers that the PCR ran. The table came from immunoSEQ multiplex PCR; TCRdb's copy has only in-frame clones and leaves some out. The sample includes approximately 100,000 clones, under 80% of them seen just once. A word on this clone: The target antigen is unknown.

V gene TRBV28 combines with J gene TRBJ1-4, with 11 bases identical to TRBD1. The sequence was collected from a woman under 30 in good health and CMV-seropositive. Sequences were obtained from PBMCs. The CDR3 protein is CASRGQGATNEKLFF. In nucleotides, the CDR3 is TGTGCCAGCAGGGGACAGGGGGCAACTAATGAAAAACTGTTTTTT. Complete variable domain (other parts from reference TRBV28 and TRBJ1-4): DVKVTQSSRYLVKRTGEKVFLECVQDMDHENMFWYRQDPGLGLRLIYFSYDVKMKEKGDIPEGYSVSREKKERFSLILESASTNQTSMYLCASRGQGATNEKLFFGSGTQLSVL.